These 26 T cell receptor beta chains were sequenced from one sample in a study of a mutant IDH1 vaccine in newly diagnosed glioma. Their target antigens are unknown. Documented time point: week 23, last vaccination. Alongside topical imiquimod, each dose of vaccine comprised 300 ug of mutant IDH1 20-mer peptide. Only in-frame clones appear in the TCRdb table, and some are missing; sequencing was by immunoSEQ multiplex PCR. The sample includes about 72,000 clones, around 82% of them seen just once. This material consisted of PBMCs, taken from a glioma patient whose treatment included an IDH1 peptide vaccine. The source is a man younger than 35 with glioma.

J is TRBJ2-2 and V is TRBV7-7, with D possibly being TRBD1 or TRBD2 (7 bases each). The germline gives CDR1 SSHAT, CDR2 FNYEAQ (reference sequence). The CDR3 has 14 amino acids. The CDR3 region has the DNA TGTGCTAGCCAGGGGGGGTCCAACACCGGGGAGCTGTTTTTT. Translating gives CASQGGSNTGELFF.

The gene calls are TRBV11-2 and TRBJ2-7, with 11 bases lining up with TRBD2. The CDR3 length is 18 residues. The V gene's germline CDR1 is SGHAT and CDR2 FQNNGV. Trimming cost V 1 base and J 0 bases; bases outside gene matches: 8. The CDR3 bases are TGTGCCAGCAGCTTAGGGCCTAGCGGGGGGACGAGCTCCTACGAGCAGTACTTC. Encoded protein: CASSLGPSGGTSSYEQYF.

The chain joins TRBV7-9 to TRBJ1-2; D is possibly TRBD1 (6 bases). Germline V gives CDR1 SEHNR, CDR2 FQNEAQ (reference sequence). The CDR3 spans 17 residues. The V end was cut by 5 bases, the J end by 4 bases, with 23 bases between. In nucleotides, the CDR3 is TGTGCCAGCAGCCTGTTTCTCCGTCCAACAGGGATCTATGGCTACACCTTC. This codes for CASSLFLRPTGIYGYTF.

The V call is TRBV10-3, the J call TRBJ2-7, with D tentatively TRBD2 (5 bases). The CDR3 has 15 residues. Germline CDR1 and CDR2: ENHRY and SYGVKD. Trimming left V 0 bases short and J 1 base short, with 10 bases between. This CDR3 reads CAISESPGESYEQYF. CDR3 DNA sequence: TGTGCCATCAGTGAGTCCCCCGGGGAATCCTACGAGCAGTACTTC.

The rearrangement links TRBV13 to TRBJ1-1; the D is unclear. Trimming shortened V by 4 bases and J by 0 bases, and 15 bases separated the two germline ends. This CDR3 spans 16 amino acids. The germline V gene encodes CDR1 PRHDT and CDR2 FYEKMQ (reference sequence). The CDR3 reads CASSSPAVRLNTEAFF. In DNA, the CDR3 is TGTGCCAGCAGCTCCCCAGCGGTTAGGCTGAACACTGAAGCTTTCTTT.

The chain carries TRBV19 and TRBJ1-4; D gene ambiguous. The CDR3 spans 14 residues. Trimming pared 3 bases from V and 5 bases from J, leaving 10 bases between. CDR1 LNHDA and CDR2 SQIVND come from the germline V gene (reference sequence). CDR3 sequence (DNA): TGTGCCAGTAGTATTGCGGACGGCAATGAAAAACTGTTTTTT. It yields the protein CASSIADGNEKLFF.

The chain links TRBV19 to TRBJ1-1; no definite D call. Germline CDR1 reads LNHDA; CDR2 reads SQIVND (reference sequence). V was pared by 3 bases and J by 0 bases, with 14 bases between. There are 16 residues in the CDR3. The CDR3 is CASSIPPTGLNTEAFF. The CDR3, as DNA: TGTGCCAGTAGTATCCCACCGACGGGGTTGAACACTGAAGCTTTCTTT.

J is TRBJ2-1 and V is TRBV29-1; D may be TRBD1 or TRBD2 (5 bases each). The germline V gene encodes CDR1 SQVTM and CDR2 ANQGSEA. V lost 6 bases and J 8 bases, leaving 23 bases between the germline ends. The CDR3 extends over 15 amino acids. The CDR3 nucleotides read TGCAGCGTGTCCGGGACGTTAAACCTCCGCGATGAGCAGTTCTTC. Its translation is CSVSGTLNLRDEQFF.

The CDR3 bases are TGTGCCAGCAGTAAAGACAGGGGAGGAAATCAGCCCCAGCATTTT. It specifies CASSKDRGGNQPQHF. The chain couples TRBV4-2 to TRBJ1-5; 8 bases match TRBD1. V lost 6 bases and J lost 4; bases outside the gene matches: 8. The CDR3 is made up of 15 amino acids. CDR1 is LGHNA, CDR2 YNFKEQ, per germline.

The chain links TRBV27 to TRBJ2-3; unclear D gene. Germline V gene data show CDR1 as MNHEY and CDR2 as SMNVEV (reference sequence). The CDR3 runs 14 residues. V lost 2 bases and J lost 2, with 8 bases in between. The CDR3 sequence is CASSLNRPTDTQYF. The DNA for the CDR3 is TGTGCCAGCAGTTTAAATCGACCCACAGATACGCAGTATTTT.

V is TRBV5-1 and J is TRBJ1-4; 10 positions agree with TRBD1. Germline V lookup: CDR1 SGHRS, CDR2 YFSETQ. V lost 4 bases, J lost 6 bases, and 9 bases stayed unmatched. The CDR3 is 16 amino acids. CDR3 loop: CASSAGQGVRYEKLFF. The CDR3 DNA follows: TGCGCCAGCAGCGCAGGACAGGGGGTTCGGTATGAAAAACTGTTTTTT.

The genes are TRBV7-8 and TRBJ1-1; no reliable D call. The V gene lost 5 bases and the J gene lost 2 bases, with 36 bases spanning the gap. Germline CDR1 is SGHVS and CDR2 is FQNEAQ. The CDR3 is 22 residues long. The chain's CDR3 is CASSGDPAGRLFVPGRNTEAFF. The CDR3 coding sequence is TGTGCCAGCAGCGGAGACCCGGCCGGGCGCCTCTTTGTACCTGGACGCAACACTGAAGCTTTCTTT. Together with reference TRBV7-8 and TRBJ1-1, the CDR3 gives the full variable domain: GAGVSQSPRYKVAKRGQDVALRCDPISGHVSLFWYQQALGQGPEFLTYFQNEAQLDKSGLPSDRFFAERPEGSVSTLKIQRTQQEDSAVYLCASSGDPAGRLFVPGRNTEAFFGQGTRLTVV.

This sequence joins TRBV4-3 and TRBJ2-3, with D possibly called TRBD1 or TRBD2 (5 bases each). The CDR3 has 16 residues. Germline values: CDR1 LGHNA, CDR2 YSLEER. Trimming cost V 4 bases and J 1 base, with 15 bases left between them. The CDR3 region has the DNA TGCGCCAGCAGCCCATGGGACGGAATAGGCACAGATACGCAGTATTTT. It specifies CASSPWDGIGTDTQYF.

J is TRBJ2-7 and V is TRBV10-1, with TRBD1 identical over 8 bases. The CDR3 length is 15 residues. V shed 5 bases, J shed 0 bases, and the junction held 6 bases outside the gene matches. In germline, CDR1 is WNHNN, CDR2 SYGVQD (reference sequence). This chain's CDR3 is CASSPWDRSSYEQYF. The CDR3 DNA sequence: TGCGCCAGCAGTCCATGGGACAGGAGCTCCTACGAGCAGTACTTC.

The V and J genes are TRBV6-1 and TRBJ2-5; 9 positions match TRBD1. The ends lost 1 base at V and 4 bases at J; junction bases unmatched: 10. There are 17 residues in the CDR3. Germline loops: CDR1 MNHNS, CDR2 SASEGT. The CDR3: CASSEVWGTGLVETQYF. For the CDR3, the DNA is TGTGCCAGCAGTGAAGTTTGGGGGACAGGGCTAGTAGAGACCCAGTACTTC.

The rearrangement uses TRBV30 and TRBJ1-5, with unresolved D. Germline V gives CDR1 GTSNPN, CDR2 SVGIG (reference sequence). This CDR3 contains 13 residues. Trimming shortened V by 0 bases and J by 4 bases, and 7 bases separated the two germline ends. The CDR3 spells CAWSVDGNQPQHF. DNA of the CDR3: TGTGCCTGGAGTGTTGATGGAAATCAGCCCCAGCATTTT.

This clone was detected only once. The CDR3 region is CASSLAGVYFDEQYF. The CDR3 coding sequence is TGCGCCAGCAGCTTGGCAGGGGTGTACTTTGACGAGCAGTACTTC. This chain connects TRBV5-1 to TRBJ2-7; possibly TRBD1 for D (6 bases). Germline V gene data show CDR1 as SGHRS and CDR2 as YFSETQ. V lost 0 bases, J lost 5 bases, and 15 bases lay in between. The CDR3 loop spans 15 amino acids.

The gene calls are TRBV5-1 and TRBJ1-1; D is undetermined. Between the trimmed V and J ends, which lost 0 bases and 11 bases, there was a span of 14 bases. The CDR3 runs to 13 residues. Per the germline V gene, CDR1 is SGHRS and CDR2 is YFSETQ. CDR3 nucleotides: TGCGCCAGCAGCTTGGTCAGTAAAGGAGTGGCTTTCTTT. Protein product: CASSLVSKGVAFF. Variable domain in full (rest from reference TRBV5-1 and TRBJ1-1): KAGVTQTPRYLIKTRGQQVTLSCSPISGHRSVSWYQQTPGQGLQFLFEYFSETQRNKGNFPGRFSGRQFSNSRSEMNVSTLELGDSALYLCASSLVSKGVAFFGQGTRLTVV.

V and J are TRBV5-1 and TRBJ1-1; no definite D call. The germline V gene encodes CDR1 SGHRS and CDR2 YFSETQ. Trimming pared 2 bases from V and 1 base from J, leaving 6 bases between. The CDR3 extends over 13 amino acids. The CDR3 nucleotides read TGCGCCAGCAGCTTTGCGGGGAACACTGAAGCTTTCTTT. Translation: CASSFAGNTEAFF.

This clone appeared a few times. CDR3 coding DNA: TGTGCCAGCACCACTGGACGGATGAACACTGAAGCTTTCTTT. Translation gives CASTTGRMNTEAFF. The chain recombines TRBV27 with TRBJ1-1; D gene uncertain. The CDR3 extends over 14 amino acids. V was cut by 7 bases and J by 0 bases, with 12 bases left in between. Germline loops: CDR1 MNHEY, CDR2 SMNVEV (reference sequence).

This chain uses TRBV5-1 with TRBJ2-7; D unresolved. The CDR3 loop spans 13 amino acids. The V end was cut by 0 bases, the J end by 1 base, with 5 bases between. CDR1 is SGHRS, CDR2 YFSETQ, per germline. CDR3 DNA sequence: TGCGCCAGCAGCTTGGGGCAGTCCTACGAGCAGTACTTC. Translated, it gives CASSLGQSYEQYF.

The chain is built from TRBV5-1 and TRBJ2-1; 14 bases fit TRBD2. After removal of 4 bases from V and 0 bases from J, the junction contained 12 bases not matched to a gene. Germline V gene lookup returns CDR1 SGHRS and CDR2 YFSETQ. This CDR3 spans 20 amino acids. DNA of the CDR3: TGCGCCAGCAGCCTGAAGACTAGCGGGGGGGTAAGCAACTCCTACAATGAGCAGTTCTTC. Protein product: CASSLKTSGGVSNSYNEQFF.

As DNA, the CDR3 is TGTGCCAGCAGAAGAACGACAGGGAAGTTTGAGACCCAGTACTTC. It yields the protein CASRRTTGKFETQYF. The V call is TRBV2, the J call TRBJ2-5; TRBD1 agrees at 7 bases. Germline trimming cut 6 bases from V and 5 bases from J; bases unmatched to any gene: 12. Germline values: CDR1 SNHLY, CDR2 FYNNEI. The CDR3 is made up of 15 amino acids.

The chain has TRBV27 and TRBJ1-2, with 8 bases fitting TRBD1. This CDR3 contains 13 residues. The junction had 5 bases not matched to a gene; V was cut back by 3 bases and J by 8 bases. Germline V gene data show CDR1 as MNHEY and CDR2 as SMNVEV (reference sequence). CDR3 nucleotides: TGTGCCAGCAGTTTCAACAGGGGGGAAGGCTACACCTTC. Amino acid sequence: CASSFNRGEGYTF.

This rearrangement joins TRBV5-5 to TRBJ2-7, with TRBD1 matching over 8 bases. The germline V gene encodes CDR1 SGHKS and CDR2 YYEKEE (reference sequence). V lost 0 bases, J lost 1 base, and 6 bases stayed unmatched. The CDR3 totals 16 residues. The CDR3 protein is CASSLATGEVSYEQYF. The DNA for the CDR3 is TGTGCCAGCAGCTTGGCGACAGGGGAGGTTTCCTACGAGCAGTACTTC. Full variable domain (missing parts from reference TRBV5-5 and TRBJ2-7): DAGVTQSPTHLIKTRGQQVTLRCSPISGHKSVSWYQQVLGQGPQFIFQYYEKEERGRGNFPDRFSARQFPNYSSELNVNALLLGDSALYLCASSLATGEVSYEQYFGPGTRLTVT.

The rearrangement joins TRBV7-2 to TRBJ2-3; TRBD2 matches 15 bases. CDR3 length: 15 residues. With 8 bases clipped from V and 4 bases from J, the junction kept 4 bases outside the gene matches. Germline V gene sequence: CDR1 SGHTA, CDR2 FQGNSA. The CDR3 DNA follows: TGTGCCAGCGGACTAGCGGGGGGGCAAGCAGATACGCAGTATTTT. Its protein is CASGLAGGQADTQYF.